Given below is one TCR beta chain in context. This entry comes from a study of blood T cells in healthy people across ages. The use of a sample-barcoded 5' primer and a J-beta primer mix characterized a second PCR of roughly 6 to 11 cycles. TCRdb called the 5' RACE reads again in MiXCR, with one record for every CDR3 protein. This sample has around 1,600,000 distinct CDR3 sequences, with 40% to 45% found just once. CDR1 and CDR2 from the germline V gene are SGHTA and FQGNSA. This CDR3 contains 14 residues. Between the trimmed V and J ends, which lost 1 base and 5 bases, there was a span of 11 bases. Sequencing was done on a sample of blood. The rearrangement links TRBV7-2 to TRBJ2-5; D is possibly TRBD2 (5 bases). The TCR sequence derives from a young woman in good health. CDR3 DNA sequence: TGTGCCAGCAGCTTAGGAGGGTTTGGGGAGACCCAGTACTTC. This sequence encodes CASSLGGFGETQYF.